A selection of T cell receptor beta chains follows, all from one sample in a study of blood T cell repertoires in COVID-19. Produced via immunoSEQ multiplex PCR; TCRdb's table is partial and in-frame only. The repertoire consists of some 150,000 clones, with roughly four fifths occurring once and the leading ten covering roughly 7.7%. Material: peripheral blood. These receptors came from a man aged 35 to 55 who had recovered from COVID-19. The CDR3 runs from the conserved cysteine through the conserved F or W. The order of the fields is CDR3 protein, D gene, V gene. D genes are given only for firm matches.

cdr3_aa: CASSLAAGPTNEKLFF; d_call: -; v_call: TRBV5-1
cdr3_aa: CASSIDRVAEQYF; d_call: -; v_call: TRBV19
cdr3_aa: CATSDGDRSPGNTIYF; d_call: TRBD1; v_call: TRBV24-1
cdr3_aa: CASSTNQETQYF; d_call: -; v_call: TRBV9
cdr3_aa: CASSAAGGPGETQYF; d_call: TRBD2; v_call: TRBV7-9
cdr3_aa: CASSERGGSTDTQYF; d_call: -; v_call: TRBV2
cdr3_aa: CASSQARDYTGELFF; d_call: -; v_call: TRBV3-1/TRBV3-2
cdr3_aa: CASRRAGVSYNEQFF; d_call: TRBD2; v_call: TRBV19
cdr3_aa: CASSSAGVMNTEAFF; d_call: -; v_call: TRBV11-2
cdr3_aa: CASKPDITNYEQYF; d_call: -; v_call: TRBV27
cdr3_aa: CASSPGAKNIQYF; d_call: -; v_call: TRBV7-3
cdr3_aa: CASSHKLALDFSEQYF; d_call: -; v_call: TRBV23-1
cdr3_aa: CASSARQTATNEKLFF; d_call: -; v_call: TRBV7-9
cdr3_aa: CASSPMGGSDGDEQFF; d_call: -; v_call: TRBV4-2